The TCR beta chain described here comes from a study of blood T cells in healthy people across ages. V lost 6 bases, J lost 6 bases, and 16 bases lay in between. There are 13 residues in the CDR3. Looked up from germline, CDR1 is DFQATT and CDR2 is SNEGSKA (reference sequence). Overall study results and limits: It was held that the diversity estimates obtained from one million T cells were underestimates.

A J-beta primer mix and a sample-barcoded 5' primer were used in a second PCR of roughly 7 to 12 cycles. MiXCR was run by TCRdb on the 5' RACE reads, yielding one entry per CDR3 protein. The sample consists of roughly 1,300,000 distinct CDR3 sequences, around 55% of them appearing once. Note on this clonotype: Its target is unknown.

The sequence was collected from a man aged 18 to 30 in good health. The sample taken for sequencing was blood. The V and J genes are TRBV20-1 and TRBJ2-3; tentatively, D is TRBD2 (6 bases). The CDR3 DNA follows: TGCAGTGCGCCTGGGGTTGGGGGGGATACGCAGTATTTT. Translation gives CSAPGVGGDTQYF.